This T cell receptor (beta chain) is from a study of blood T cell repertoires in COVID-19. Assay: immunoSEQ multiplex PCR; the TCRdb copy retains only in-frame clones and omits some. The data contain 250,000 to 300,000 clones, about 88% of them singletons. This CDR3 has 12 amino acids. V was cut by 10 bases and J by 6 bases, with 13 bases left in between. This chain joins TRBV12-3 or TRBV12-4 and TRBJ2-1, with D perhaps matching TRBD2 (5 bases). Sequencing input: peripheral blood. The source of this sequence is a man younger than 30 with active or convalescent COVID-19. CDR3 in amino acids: CATFRDGNEQFF. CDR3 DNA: TGTGCCACCTTCCGGGATGGCAATGAGCAGTTCTTC.